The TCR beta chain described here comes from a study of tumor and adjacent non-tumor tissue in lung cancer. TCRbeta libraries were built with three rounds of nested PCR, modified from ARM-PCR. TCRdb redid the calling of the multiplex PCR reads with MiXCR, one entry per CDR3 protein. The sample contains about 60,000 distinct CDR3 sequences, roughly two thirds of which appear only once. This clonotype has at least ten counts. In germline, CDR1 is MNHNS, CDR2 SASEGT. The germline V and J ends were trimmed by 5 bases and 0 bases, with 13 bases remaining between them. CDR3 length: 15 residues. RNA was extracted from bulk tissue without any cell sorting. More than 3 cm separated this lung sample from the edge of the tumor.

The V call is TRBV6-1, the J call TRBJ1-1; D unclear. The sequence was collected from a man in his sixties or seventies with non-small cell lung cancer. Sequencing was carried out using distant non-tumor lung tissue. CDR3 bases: TGTGCCAGCAGTCCTGGTAGACACATGAACACTGAAGCTTTCTTT. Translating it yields CASSPGRHMNTEAFF.